This T cell receptor beta chain was documented in a study of immune cell composition in non-small cell lung cancer. For the study at large: Histologic subtype was mainly adenocarcinoma or squamous cell carcinoma. Study results and caveats: Squamous lung tumours showed higher top 10 clone scores and clonality than adenocarcinomas. Clones >0.5% enriched in tumour were rarer in adenocarcinoma (approximately 33%) than squamous (about 80%).

This clone ranks as medium-sized. Its antigen remains unknown. Template was genomic DNA from frozen, unsorted single-cell suspensions. Measured with immunoSEQ multiplex PCR; TCRdb has only the in-frame clones, and not every one. The data contain 15,000 or so clones, roughly 66% of them singletons. The germline V gene has CDR1 SGDLS and CDR2 YYNGEE. V lost 0 bases to trimming and J lost 4 bases, with 13 bases between them. The CDR3 loop spans 15 amino acids. The sequencing sample was made of lung tumor tissue. This sequence joins TRBV9 and TRBJ1-1; D may be TRBD1 (6 bases). This receptor was obtained from a human donor with non-small cell lung cancer. CDR3 in amino acids: CASSVATGPGTEAFF. The DNA of the CDR3 is TGTGCCAGCAGCGTAGCTACAGGGCCGGGCACTGAAGCTTTCTTT.